The next 18 T cell receptor beta chains were all read from a single sample in a study of tumor and adjacent non-tumor tissue in lung cancer. RNA was extracted from bulk tissue without any cell sorting. Three rounds of nested PCR, following a modified ARM-PCR protocol, produced the TCRbeta library. TCRdb redid the calling of the multiplex PCR reads with MiXCR, one entry per CDR3 protein. Of about 80,000 distinct CDR3 sequences listed, over 60% are singletons. Sequencing input: lung tumor tissue. These receptors were obtained from a woman aged 40-49 years with non-small cell lung cancer.

To note about this clonotype: One end of the junction does not line up with germline, which may come from a read error. The chain recombines TRBV4-1 with TRBJ1-2, with unresolved D. Germline V lookup: CDR1 MGHRA, CDR2 YSYEKL. This CDR3 has 14 residues. The CDR3 DNA reads TGTGCCAGCAGCCAAGTGCGGGGTGACCACAGCTACACCTTC. This codes for CASSQVRGDHSYTF.

About this clonotype: The CDR3 does not end in the conserved phenylalanine or tryptophan, so this is likely a read error. V and J are TRBV11-2 and TRBJ1-1, with D unclear. This CDR3 region has 12 residues. Germline assignment: CDR1 SGHAT and CDR2 FQNNGV. Trimming removed 7 bases at V and 7 bases at J, with 13 bases between. In nucleotides, the CDR3 is TGTGCCAGCACCAATTTGGGGTTTGAAGCTTTCCTT. Amino acid sequence: CASTNLGFEAFL.

Regarding this clonotype: Mismatch with germline at one junction end may stem from a read error. The V call is TRBV2, the J call TRBJ2-3, with D possibly TRBD1 on 6 matching bases. The germline V gene encodes CDR1 SNHLY and CDR2 FYNNEI. CDR3 length equals 15 residues. In nucleotides, the CDR3 is TGTGCCAGCAGTGGTGGGTGGGAGAGGACAGATACACAGTATTTT. It encodes CASSGGWERTDTQYF.

Comment on this clonotype: One end of the junction varies from germline; a read error may be responsible. The chain has TRBV6-5 and TRBJ1-5; no definite D call. This CDR3 has 14 residues. CDR1 MNHEY and CDR2 SVGAGI come from the germline V gene. The CDR3 DNA follows: TGTGCAAGCAGAGATTGGGATAGTAATCAGTCCCAGCATTTT. Protein sequence: CASRDWDSNQSQHF.

Details on this clonotype: One end of the junction fails to match germline, which may point to a read error. The chain has TRBV6-1 and TRBJ1-1; D is perhaps TRBD1 (6 bases). The germline V gene has CDR1 MNHNS and CDR2 SASEGT. The CDR3 loop spans 14 amino acids. CDR3 nucleotides: TGTACCAGCAATAAACAGGGAAGAGGGACTGAAGCTTTCTTT. It encodes CTSNKQGRGTEAFF.

This clonotype was found once. The CDR3 coding sequence is TGCAGCGCTCAAGGACTAGTGGGAGGCATGAATACGCAGTATTTT. Translated: CSAQGLVGGMNTQYF. This chain joins TRBV29-1 and TRBJ2-3; 7 nucleotides line up with TRBD2. This CDR3 comprises 15 residues. Germline V gene sequence: CDR1 SQVTM, CDR2 ANQGSEA. The V segment lost 7 bases and the J segment 7 bases; nucleotides outside the gene matches: 17.

On this clonotype itself: One end of the junction fails to match germline, which may point to a read error. The chain combines TRBV2 with TRBJ2-1, with D perhaps matching TRBD2 (6 bases). CDR1 is SNHLY and CDR2 is FYNNEI in the germline V gene. The length of the CDR3 is 17 residues. CDR3 amino acids: CASILRSSVSSYNEQFF. The CDR3 coding sequence is TGTGCCAGCATTCTCAGGTCTAGCGTGAGCTCCTACAATGAGCAATTCTTC.

On this clonotype: The junction and the germline gene differ at one end; a read error may be behind it. This chain links TRBV29-1 with TRBJ1-6; 10 positions agree with TRBD1. CDR3 length: 13 residues. Germline V gene lookup returns CDR1 SQVTM and CDR2 ANQGSEA. The CDR3 is CCVGQGVGSPLPF. The CDR3 coding sequence is TGCTGCGTAGGACAGGGGGTTGGTTCACCCCTCCCCTTT.

In its sample, this clonotype was seen once. A much larger clonotype is one base distant, so this may be a read error. V gene TRBV7-9 combines with J gene TRBJ1-5; D is undetermined. Germline V gene lookup returns CDR1 SEHNR and CDR2 FQNEAQ (reference sequence). The CDR3 extends over 13 amino acids. Written as DNA, the CDR3 is TGTGCCTGCAGCTTATCTCTCTCTCAGCCCCAGCATTTT. Residues: CACSLSLSQPQHF.

A word on this clonotype: This may stem from a read error, because a much larger clone lies one nucleotide away. The chain links TRBV20-1 to TRBJ2-1; possibly TRBD2 for D (6 bases). Trimming took off 0 bases at V and 8 bases at J, with 14 bases between the two ends. The CDR3 runs to 14 residues. Looked up from germline, CDR1 is DFQATT and CDR2 is SNEGSKA (reference sequence). CDR3 bases: TGCAGTGCTAGAGAGGGGGTAGCGGTGGATGAGCAGTTCTTC. Translated: CSAREGVAVDEQFF.

In this sample, this clonotype turned up a few times. The V and J genes are TRBV20-1 and TRBJ2-1; 8 bases align to TRBD2. With V trimmed by 2 bases and J by 5 bases, 8 bases remained unmatched. Germline V gene data show CDR1 as DFQATT and CDR2 as SNEGSKA (reference sequence). The CDR3 extends over 15 amino acids. CDR3 amino acids: CSARTSGSPHNEQFF. The DNA for the CDR3 is TGCAGTGCTAGAACTAGCGGCTCTCCCCACAATGAGCAGTTCTTC.

Notes on this clonotype: In this CDR3 the conserved last residue, phenylalanine or tryptophan, is missing, so a read error is likely. CDR3 in DNA: TGTACCAGCAGCTCGCGCATCGTAACTAGCGGGGGATTAAGAGAGCAGTTCTTA. This encodes CTSSSRIVTSGGLREQFL. J is TRBJ2-1 and V is TRBV11-2, with 11 bases fitting TRBD2. The CDR3 runs 18 residues. The V gene's germline CDR1 is SGHAT and CDR2 FQNNGV.

On this clonotype: Relative to the germline gene, one junction end is altered; a read error may explain this. The genes are TRBV6-5 and TRBJ2-2; perhaps TRBD2 as D (6 bases). This CDR3 is 13 amino acids long. Per the germline V gene, CDR1 is MNHEY and CDR2 is SVGAGI. The CDR3 loop is CSSSYTTAGGLFF. CDR3 nucleotides: TGTTCTAGCAGTTACACAACAGCCGGGGGGCTGTTTTTT.

Points on this clonotype: One end of the junction varies from germline; a read error may be responsible. The chain uses TRBV6-7 and TRBJ2-5; 8 bases agree with TRBD1. TRBV6-7 is labeled an ORF, and its function is uncertain. CDR3 length: 17 amino acids. The CDR3 is CASSYTDRVKYQETRYF. CDR3 DNA sequence: TGTGCCAGTAGTTACACGGACAGGGTTAAGTACCAAGAGACCCGGTACTTC.

The rearrangement links TRBV20-1 to TRBJ1-5, with D perhaps TRBD1 (5 bases). Germline-derived CDR1 and CDR2 are DFQATT and SNEGSKA (reference sequence). V was clipped by 6 bases and J by 1 base, with 13 bases between them. This CDR3 region has 14 residues. CDR3 sequence reads: CSASGKMSNQPQHF. CDR3 bases: TGCAGTGCCTCAGGGAAAATGAGCAATCAGCCCCAGCATTTT.

On this clonotype itself: One junction end disagrees with the germline gene, perhaps due to a read error. This chain connects TRBV11-2 to TRBJ2-6; D may match TRBD1 or TRBD2 (5 bases each). The germline V gene encodes CDR1 SGHAT and CDR2 FQNNGV. The CDR3 runs 14 residues. CDR3: CASSQTAGTNFLTF. CDR3 nucleotide sequence: TGTGCCAGCAGCCAAACCGCTGGGACCAACTTCCTGACTTTC.

Worth noting for this clonotype: The junction departs from germline at one end; a sequencing error may be responsible. The chain carries TRBV11-2 and TRBJ1-2; D ambiguous. Germline CDR1 is SGHAT and CDR2 is FQNNGV. CDR3 length equals 12 residues. Here the CDR3 reads CANSLERQGYTF. The CDR3 coding sequence is TGTGCCAACAGCTTAGAACGACAAGGCTACACTTTC.

A word on this clonotype: A much bigger clone sits one base away, suggesting this may be a read error. The V and J genes are TRBV19 and TRBJ2-4; D gene unclear. Germline V gene sequence: CDR1 LNHDA, CDR2 SQIVND (reference sequence). Trimming took off 9 bases at V and 0 bases at J, with 6 bases between the two ends. The CDR3 is made up of 12 amino acids. The CDR3 reads CASDQAKNIQYF. The CDR3 DNA follows: TGTGCCAGCGATCAAGCCAAAAACATTCAGTACTTC. Supplemented by reference TRBV19 and TRBJ2-4, the full variable domain reads DGGITQSPKYLFRKEGQNVTLSCEQNLNHDAMYWYRQDPGQGLRLIYYSQIVNDFQKGDIAEGYSVSREKKESFPLTVTSAQKNPTAFYLCASDQAKNIQYFGAGTRLSVL.